Following are 11 T cell receptor beta chains from one sample sequenced in a study of blood T cell repertoires in COVID-19 (dated by TCRdb to 2020 to 2021). The library relied on the immunoSEQ multiplex PCR assay. Held by TCRdb, this immuneACCESS table contains in-frame sequences only and omits some clones. Under half of the omission traces to an unresolved V gene where checked; the cause of the rest is unknown. This sample gives 150,000 to 200,000 clones in total; 81% of them show up just once. 8% to 13% of the sample rests with the top ten. The sequencing sample was made of peripheral blood. These receptors came from a man aged 55-75 years with active or convalescent COVID-19.

The chain carries TRBV6-5 and TRBJ1-5, with 7 bases fitting TRBD1. With 4 bases clipped from V and 2 bases from J, the junction kept 5 bases outside the gene matches. The CDR3 is made up of 15 amino acids. CDR1 is MNHEY, CDR2 SVGAGI, per germline. The CDR3 is CASSWGQGGNQPQHF. CDR3 DNA: TGTGCCAGCAGTTGGGGTCAGGGGGGCAATCAGCCCCAGCATTTT.

In this sample, this clone turned up once. The gene calls are TRBV27 and TRBJ2-7; TRBD2 aligns across 7 bases. The CDR3 has 17 residues. In germline, CDR1 is MNHEY, CDR2 SMNVEV (reference sequence). The trim removed 0 bases at V and 4 bases at J, leaving 12 bases unmatched. The CDR3 protein is CASSLSGGSLNSYEQYF. Written as DNA, the CDR3 is TGTGCCAGCAGTTTATCCGGGGGGTCCCTAAACTCTTACGAGCAGTACTTC.

The chain couples TRBV13 to TRBJ2-7, with a tentative D call TRBD2 (7 bases). The V gene's germline CDR1 is PRHDT and CDR2 FYEKMQ (reference sequence). Trimming stripped 1 base from V and 0 bases from J, with 19 bases between. The CDR3 runs to 18 residues. DNA of the CDR3: TGTGCCAGCAGCTTAGCTCCTGGGGGGGCGGCCCGCTCCTACGAGCAGTACTTC. It encodes CASSLAPGGAARSYEQYF.

The gene calls are TRBV4-2 and TRBJ1-1; 12 nucleotides match TRBD1. V lost 4 bases, J lost 3 bases, and 3 bases stayed unmatched. Germline V gene lookup returns CDR1 LGHNA and CDR2 YNFKEQ. CDR3 length equals 15 residues. CDR3 in amino acids: CASSRDRGQDTEAFF. CDR3 bases: TGTGCCAGCAGCCGGGACAGGGGGCAAGACACTGAAGCTTTCTTT.

The genes are TRBV7-3 and TRBJ2-2; possibly TRBD1 for D (6 bases). Germline CDR1 SGHTA, CDR2 FQGTGA. CDR3 length equals 21 residues. V was shortened by 4 bases and J by 0 bases, with 27 bases between the two germline ends. CDR3 in amino acids: CASSSLTSYLPHRANTGELFF. DNA for the CDR3: TGTGCCAGCAGCTCTCTAACGTCTTATCTCCCCCACAGGGCGAACACCGGGGAGCTGTTTTTT.

The gene calls are TRBV5-1 and TRBJ2-3; TRBD1 matches 7 bases. Per germline, CDR1 SGHRS and CDR2 YFSETQ. Trimming cost V 4 bases and J 0 bases; bases outside gene matches: 8. This CDR3 has 16 amino acids. CDR3 sequence: CASSTGTEPSTDTQYF. The CDR3, as DNA: TGCGCCAGCAGCACCGGGACAGAACCTAGCACAGATACGCAGTATTTT.

The genes are TRBV6-5 and TRBJ2-5; 8 bases align to TRBD2. Unmatched junction bases numbered 8, after V lost 6 bases and J lost 2 bases. Germline values: CDR1 MNHEY, CDR2 SVGAGI. The CDR3 totals 15 residues. The CDR3 reads CASSYGGAVQETQYF. The CDR3 DNA reads TGTGCCAGCAGCTACGGGGGGGCTGTTCAAGAGACCCAGTACTTC.

The rearrangement uses TRBV23-1 and TRBJ1-5; D may be TRBD1 (6 bases). TRBV23-1 is sorted into the ORF group, with uncertain function. The CDR3 is 17 amino acids. The V gene lost 0 bases and the J gene lost 1 base, with 13 bases spanning the gap. The CDR3 DNA reads as TGCGCCAGCAGTCAATCGAGGGGGATGTGGAGCAATCAGCCCCAGCATTTT. This sequence encodes CASSQSRGMWSNQPQHF.

The table lists this clone with a count of one. V gene TRBV10-2 combines with J gene TRBJ2-3, with 10 positions matching TRBD2. CDR1 is WSHSY and CDR2 is SAAADI in the germline V gene. The CDR3 extends over 16 amino acids. Trimming took 2 bases from V and 5 from J; bases not matched to a gene: 7. CDR3 loop: CASSEVTSGVGDTQYF. The CDR3 region has the DNA TGCGCCAGCAGTGAGGTAACTAGCGGGGTTGGAGATACGCAGTATTTT.

The chain recombines TRBV15 with TRBJ1-5, with 7 bases aligning to TRBD1. The V gene's germline CDR1 is LNHNV and CDR2 YYDKDF (reference sequence). V was clipped by 1 base and J by 6 bases; unmatched bases: 6. The CDR3 is 15 amino acids. The CDR3 DNA follows: TGTGCCACCAGCAGAGTCCAGGGGGTATTTCAGCCCCAGCATTTT. Its protein product is CATSRVQGVFQPQHF.

The rearrangement joins TRBV10-3 to TRBJ2-7; 11 bases are shared with TRBD1. Germline V gene sequence: CDR1 ENHRY, CDR2 SYGVKD. The CDR3 sequence is 12 residues long. J gave up 5 bases and V 10 bases, and 4 bases lay outside the gene matches. CDR3 DNA sequence: TGTGCCACTCGGACAGGGGGCAACGAGCAGTACTTC. It is translated as CATRTGGNEQYF.